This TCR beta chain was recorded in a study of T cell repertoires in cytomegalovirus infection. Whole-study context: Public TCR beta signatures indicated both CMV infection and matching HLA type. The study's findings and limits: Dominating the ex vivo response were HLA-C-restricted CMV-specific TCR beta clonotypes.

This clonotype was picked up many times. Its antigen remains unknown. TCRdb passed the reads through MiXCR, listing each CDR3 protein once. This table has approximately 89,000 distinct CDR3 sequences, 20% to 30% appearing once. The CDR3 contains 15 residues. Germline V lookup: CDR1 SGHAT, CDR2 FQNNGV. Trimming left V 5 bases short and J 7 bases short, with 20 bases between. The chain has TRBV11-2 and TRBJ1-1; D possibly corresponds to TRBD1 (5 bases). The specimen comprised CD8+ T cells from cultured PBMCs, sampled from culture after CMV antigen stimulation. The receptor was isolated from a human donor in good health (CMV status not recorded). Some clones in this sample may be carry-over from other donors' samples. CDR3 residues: CASSPRKQGYGEAFF. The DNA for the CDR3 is TGTGCCAGCAGCCCACGAAAGCAGGGATACGGTGAAGCTTTCTTT.